The clone carrying this T cell receptor beta chain was counted many times. Its antigen is not identified. Read coverage stops 3 residues before the CDR3 terminus; the germline J gene supplies the remainder. Donors gave roughly 4.5 to 8.5 ml heparinized peripheral whole blood. The data were obtained in a study of T cell clonality in common variable immunodeficiency. Points from the study as a whole: Fewer TCRbeta clones were shared among CVID subjects than controls. Common variable immunodeficiency TCR beta sequences reportedly had fewer deletions and N-nucleotide insertions.

Equal genomic DNA amounts from CVID and control samples were sequenced. Data came from immunoSEQ multiplex PCR; TCRdb stores just in-frame clones and leaves some out. The sample includes more than 20,000 clones, none of them occurring once. The CDR3 totals 16 residues. Trimming removed 3 bases from V and 1 base from J, with 13 bases in between. CDR1 and CDR2 (germline): MNHEY, SMNVEV (reference sequence). The receptor was isolated from a human donor with common variable immunodeficiency. The chain carries TRBV27 and TRBJ1-3, with a weak D call TRBD1 (6 bases). The specimen sequenced was peripheral blood mononuclear cells. Here the CDR3 reads CASSLRGLESGNTIYF. The sequenced part of the CDR3 DNA is TGTGCCAGCAGTTTGCGGGGGCTAGAATCTGGAAACACC.